Listed below are T cell receptor beta chains from one sample, sequenced in a study of OX40 agonist ivuxolimab in advanced cancers. Sequenced by immunoSEQ multiplex PCR; TCRdb stores in-frame clones only, minus some. The sample carries approximately 60,000 clones, almost 90% recorded once. The sequencing here drew on CD4+ or CD8+ T cells sorted from blood, taken in a trial of the OX40 agonist ivuxolimab. The receptors shown here come from an adult with an advanced solid tumor such as melanoma, head and neck, liver or kidney cancer. Each CDR3 is given with its conserved first and last residue. A D gene is named only where the DNA matches it firmly. The size field is filled for only some rows; it gives once, few, many or a size class.

d_gene: .; v_gene: TRBV11-2; abundance: .; j_gene: TRBJ1-1; CDR3aa: CASSLYHGSENTEAFF; CDR3nt: TGTGCCAGCAGCCTTTACCATGGGTCGGAGAACACTGAAGCTTTCTTT
d_gene: TRBD1; v_gene: TRBV5-4; abundance: .; j_gene: TRBJ2-7; CDR3aa: CASTRRLGTVTYEQYF; CDR3nt: TGTGCCAGCACCCGTAGGTTGGGGACAGTTACCTACGAGCAGTACTTC
d_gene: TRBD1; v_gene: TRBV27; abundance: .; j_gene: TRBJ2-1; CDR3aa: CASRQGSYNEQFF; CDR3nt: TGTGCCAGCCGACAGGGTTCCTACAATGAGCAGTTCTTC
d_gene: TRBD1; v_gene: TRBV28; abundance: .; j_gene: TRBJ2-3; CDR3aa: CASSFGDRGTDTQYF; CDR3nt: TGTGCCAGCAGTTTTGGGGACAGGGGAACAGATACGCAGTATTTT
d_gene: TRBD1; v_gene: TRBV6-5; abundance: .; j_gene: TRBJ2-2; CDR3aa: CASSYSNRGVGELFF; CDR3nt: TGTGCCAGCAGTTACTCGAACAGGGGGGTCGGGGAGCTGTTTTTT
d_gene: .; v_gene: TRBV7-9; abundance: .; j_gene: TRBJ1-6; CDR3aa: CASSPQEGGSPPHF; CDR3nt: TGTGCCAGCAGCCCACAGGAAGGAGGGTCACCCCCCCACTTT
d_gene: .; v_gene: TRBV6-1; abundance: .; j_gene: TRBJ1-1; CDR3aa: CASTHDGGGTEAFF; CDR3nt: TGTGCCAGCACCCATGACGGGGGCGGCACTGAAGCTTTCTTT
d_gene: .; v_gene: TRBV9; abundance: .; j_gene: TRBJ1-4; CDR3aa: CASSFGESPSEKLFF; CDR3nt: TGTGCCAGCAGCTTTGGGGAGTCCCCTAGTGAAAAACTGTTTTTT
d_gene: .; v_gene: TRBV28; abundance: .; j_gene: TRBJ1-3; CDR3aa: CASSRLSPDFSGNTIYF; CDR3nt: TGTGCCAGCAGCCGATTAAGCCCAGACTTCTCTGGAAACACCATATATTTT
d_gene: .; v_gene: TRBV30; abundance: .; j_gene: TRBJ2-2; CDR3aa: CAWSVSFRGELFF; CDR3nt: TGTGCCTGGAGTGTAAGCTTCCGCGGGGAGCTGTTTTTT
d_gene: TRBD1; v_gene: TRBV5-1; abundance: .; j_gene: TRBJ2-1; CDR3aa: CASNSGQGNYEQFF; CDR3nt: TGCGCCAGCAACTCGGGACAGGGCAACTATGAGCAGTTCTTC
d_gene: .; v_gene: TRBV4-1; abundance: .; j_gene: TRBJ2-7; CDR3aa: CASSQSAGPLPSEQYF; CDR3nt: TGCGCCAGCAGCCAATCCGCCGGGCCCTTACCCTCCGAGCAGTACTTC
d_gene: TRBD1; v_gene: TRBV5-1; abundance: .; j_gene: TRBJ2-1; CDR3aa: CASSLEGDRGYNEQFF; CDR3nt: TGCGCCAGCAGCTTGGAGGGGGACAGGGGATACAATGAGCAGTTCTTC
d_gene: .; v_gene: TRBV11-2; abundance: .; j_gene: TRBJ1-3; CDR3aa: CASRKGSDTIYF; CDR3nt: TGTGCCAGCAGAAAGGGAAGTGACACCATATATTTT
d_gene: TRBD2; v_gene: TRBV5-1; abundance: .; j_gene: TRBJ2-2; CDR3aa: CASSLSLAGAGTGELFF; CDR3nt: TGCGCCAGCAGCTTGAGCCTAGCGGGAGCGGGGACCGGGGAGCTGTTTTTT
d_gene: .; v_gene: TRBV18; abundance: .; j_gene: TRBJ1-1; CDR3aa: CASSPKEGRRTEAFF; CDR3nt: TGTGCCAGCTCACCAAAGGAGGGTCGACGGACTGAAGCTTTCTTT
d_gene: TRBD1; v_gene: TRBV7-3; abundance: .; j_gene: TRBJ2-5; CDR3aa: CASSPTGWGKETQYF; CDR3nt: TGTGCCAGCAGCCCGACAGGGTGGGGGAAGGAGACCCAGTACTTC
d_gene: .; v_gene: TRBV18; abundance: .; j_gene: TRBJ1-2; CDR3aa: CATGGVNYGYTF; CDR3nt: TGTGCCACCGGGGGAGTTAACTATGGCTACACCTTC
d_gene: .; v_gene: TRBV4-1; abundance: .; j_gene: TRBJ1-4; CDR3aa: CASSQGTVSNEKLFF; CDR3nt: TGCGCCAGCAGCCAAGGAACAGTCTCTAATGAAAAACTGTTTTTT
d_gene: TRBD2; v_gene: TRBV28; abundance: once; j_gene: TRBJ2-1; CDR3aa: CASSSGTSPGSYNEQFF; CDR3nt: TGTGCCAGCAGCTCCGGGACTAGCCCGGGGAGCTACAATGAGCAGTTCTTC
d_gene: .; v_gene: TRBV7-2; abundance: .; j_gene: TRBJ1-5; CDR3aa: CASSFAESNQPQHF; CDR3nt: TGTGCCAGCAGCTTCGCCGAAAGTAATCAGCCCCAGCATTTT
d_gene: .; v_gene: TRBV2; abundance: once; j_gene: TRBJ2-2; CDR3aa: CASSESGYTGELFF; CDR3nt: TGTGCCAGCAGTGAAAGCGGGTACACCGGGGAGCTGTTTTTT